The clone carrying this TCR beta chain was found a few times. V trimming: 4 bases; J trimming: 7 bases; junction bases outside the gene matches: 12. Per germline, CDR1 SNHLY and CDR2 FYNNEI. The CDR3 is made up of 15 amino acids. The sample comes from a study of blood T cell repertoires in COVID-19. The cohort comprised adults aged roughly 18 to 95 years residing in approximately 25 US areas. Cohort placement rested on clinical history that participants reported themselves. In the original analysis: It was from reference gene primer amplification that nucleated cell counts were estimated. Repertoires were generated with immunoSEQ multiplex PCR, while TCRdb's copy carries only in-frame clones and drops some. D and trimming come from the DNA, and the V and J calls and clone size come from that table. The table shows about 180,000 clones, with 85% to 90% occurring only once.

This TCR came from a woman between 40 and 50 years old with acute COVID-19. The gene calls are TRBV2 and TRBJ2-7, with 8 bases fitting TRBD1. The specimen was PBMCs or T cells enriched from blood (not recorded which). The CDR3 DNA follows: TGTGCCAGCAGTGGCGGAGGACAGGGCATGGTGGAGCAGTACTTC. Translating it yields CASSGGGQGMVEQYF.